These 2 T cell receptor beta chains share one sample of origin, sequenced in a study of cytomegalovirus exposure and HLA in healthy donors. This PCR relied on a set of 60 Vbeta primers and 13 Jbeta primers. The table came from immunoSEQ multiplex PCR; TCRdb's copy has only in-frame clones and leaves some out. The sample lists 200,000 to 250,000 clones; 65% to 85% were seen once. Source material: PBMCs. The source is a middle-aged man in good health and CMV-seronegative.

The rearrangement links TRBV5-1 to TRBJ2-3; 11 bases fit TRBD2. CDR3 length: 17 residues. Germline V gene lookup returns CDR1 SGHRS and CDR2 YFSETQ. After removal of 0 bases from V and 0 bases from J, the junction contained 3 bases not matched to a gene. CDR3 in amino acids: CASSLGLAGQSTDTQYF. The CDR3 nucleotides read TGCGCCAGCAGCTTGGGACTAGCGGGACAAAGCACAGATACGCAGTATTTT. The whole variable domain, remainder taken from reference TRBV5-1 and TRBJ2-3, is KAGVTQTPRYLIKTRGQQVTLSCSPISGHRSVSWYQQTPGQGLQFLFEYFSETQRNKGNFPGRFSGRQFSNSRSEMNVSTLELGDSALYLCASSLGLAGQSTDTQYFGPGTRLTVL.

The chain is built from TRBV19 and TRBJ2-1; 10 bases are a match to TRBD1. Unmatched junction bases numbered 7, after V lost 7 bases and J lost 7 bases. Germline CDR1 reads LNHDA; CDR2 reads SQIVND (reference sequence). There are 14 residues in the CDR3. The CDR3: CASTDRGSFNEQFF. CDR3 sequence (DNA): TGTGCCAGTACGGACAGGGGGTCCTTTAATGAGCAGTTCTTC.